Below are 25 T cell receptor beta chains sequenced from a single sample in a study of blood T cell repertoires in COVID-19 (dated by TCRdb to 2018 to 2021). Libraries came from the immunoSEQ multiplex PCR assay. TCRdb mirrors the immuneACCESS table, restricted to in-frame sequences. Some clones are absent from its copies; in checked studies, under half trace to an unresolved V gene, and the reason for the others is unknown. This sample gives 310,000 or so clones in total; around 80% of them show up just once. Together, the top ten hold roughly 1.1% of the sample. The sequencing input was peripheral blood. These receptors came from a woman aged 50 to 65 with acute or convalescent COVID-19.

The rearrangement uses TRBV6-6 and TRBJ1-5; no firm D call. The length of the CDR3 is 13 residues. The germline V and J ends were trimmed by 6 bases and 7 bases, with 13 bases remaining between them. Germline V gene lookup returns CDR1 MNHNY and CDR2 SVGAGI (reference sequence). The CDR3 sequence is CASRPSPGQPQHF. DNA for the CDR3: TGTGCCAGCAGGCCGAGTCCAGGCCAGCCCCAGCATTTT.

The V and J genes are TRBV30 and TRBJ1-1; D is unresolved. The length of the CDR3 is 13 residues. Between the trimmed V and J ends, which lost 7 bases and 2 bases, there was a span of 14 bases. The germline CDR1 and CDR2 sequences are GTSNPN and SVGIG (reference sequence). CDR3 DNA sequence: TGTGCCTTGGATGCGGGATACAACACTGAAGCTTTCTTT. It yields the protein CALDAGYNTEAFF.

J is TRBJ1-5 and V is TRBV7-6; possibly TRBD1 for D (6 bases). The CDR3 extends over 15 amino acids. The germline V gene encodes CDR1 SGHVS and CDR2 FNYEAQ. Trimming removed 1 base from V and 3 bases from J, with 10 bases in between. The CDR3 DNA follows: TGTGCCAGCAGCTTAGAGCAGGGGTTCAATCAGCCCCAGCATTTT. As protein: CASSLEQGFNQPQHF.

The gene calls are TRBV24-1 and TRBJ2-6; 11 bases match TRBD1. Looked up from germline, CDR1 is KGHDR and CDR2 is SFDVKD. The CDR3 covers 17 residues. The ends lost 3 bases at V and 4 bases at J; junction bases unmatched: 4. The CDR3 region is CATSDGQGARGANVLTF. CDR3 in DNA: TGTGCCACCAGTGATGGACAGGGGGCGAGGGGGGCCAACGTCCTGACTTTC.

This chain links TRBV6-2 or TRBV6-3 with TRBJ2-3; D might be TRBD1 (5 bases). V was trimmed by 4 bases and J by 4 bases, leaving 15 bases between them. The CDR3 has 15 residues. Germline V gene sequence: CDR1 MNHEY, CDR2 SVGEGT. DNA for the CDR3: TGTGCCAGCAGTTTTGACAGTGGGGCGCCAGATACGCAGTATTTT. It specifies CASSFDSGAPDTQYF.

The rearrangement uses TRBV4-1 and TRBJ1-1; D is possibly TRBD1 (6 bases). CDR3 length equals 16 residues. The germline CDR1 and CDR2 sequences are MGHRA and YSYEKL. The V end lost 10 bases, the J end lost 3 bases, and 24 bases lay between the germline ends. CDR3 nucleotide sequence: TGCGCCACCCGAAGGGGCAGTAACAGGGCGGACACTGAAGCTTTCTTT. Its translation is CATRRGSNRADTEAFF.

The rearrangement links TRBV5-1 to TRBJ2-1, with 7 bases that match TRBD2. Germline CDR1 reads SGHRS; CDR2 reads YFSETQ. CDR3 size: 17 residues. Trimming took 0 bases from V and 2 from J; bases not matched to a gene: 8. The CDR3 reads CASSLAGGGGAYNEQFF. The CDR3 DNA sequence: TGCGCCAGCAGCTTGGCGGGCGGGGGAGGGGCCTACAATGAGCAGTTCTTC.

The chain combines TRBV9 with TRBJ2-5; weak D call: TRBD2 (7 bases). Germline CDR1 SGDLS, CDR2 YYNGEE. The V end was cut by 0 bases, the J end by 5 bases, with 14 bases between. This CDR3 contains 15 residues. As DNA, the CDR3 is TGTGCCAGCAGCGTAGGTTGGGGAGGGGGTGAGACCCAGTACTTC. The encoded protein is CASSVGWGGGETQYF.

The rearrangement uses TRBV25-1 and TRBJ2-7, with D possibly TRBD1 on 5 matching bases. V shed 1 base and J shed 2 bases, with 18 bases lying between them. Germline values: CDR1 MGHDK, CDR2 SYGVNS. The CDR3 runs to 17 residues. CDR3 in amino acids: CASSEFGRQGPTYEQYF. The CDR3 region has the DNA TGTGCCAGCAGTGAATTCGGACGGCAGGGCCCAACCTACGAGCAGTACTTC.

This chain joins TRBV21-1 and TRBJ1-4; the D segment call TRBD1 is taken from the table without a DNA check. TRBV21-1 is a pseudogene locus. The CDR3 is 18 residues long. CDR3 residues: CASTNFGDRAVTNEKLFF. Here the CDR3 DNA reads TGTGCCAGCACCAACTTCGGGGACAGGGCGGTAACTAATGAAAAACTGTTTTTT.

The chain employs TRBV18 and TRBJ2-7, with 9 bases identical to TRBD2. In germline, CDR1 is KGHSH, CDR2 LQKENI. There are 13 residues in the CDR3. V trimming: 2 bases; J trimming: 6 bases; junction bases outside the gene matches: 2. This chain's CDR3 is CASSPAGGGEQYV. In nucleotides, the CDR3 is TGTGCCAGCTCACCAGCGGGAGGGGGCGAGCAGTACGTC.

The J gene is TRBJ2-5, the V gene TRBV27; 7 bases fit TRBD1. The V and J ends lost 6 bases and 0 bases, in that order; junction bases with no gene match: 4. Germline V CDR1 and CDR2: MNHEY, SMNVEV (reference sequence). The CDR3 is 14 residues long. The CDR3 loop is CASRIQGYQETQYF. The CDR3 DNA follows: TGTGCCAGCAGGATACAGGGGTACCAAGAGACCCAGTACTTC.

This clone was observed a single time. J is TRBJ1-1 and V is TRBV7-8; D not certain. The V end lost 4 bases, the J end lost 8 bases, and 14 bases lay between the germline ends. Germline CDR1 and CDR2: SGHVS and FQNEAQ. There are 13 residues in the CDR3. CDR3 nucleotides: TGTGCCAGCAGCTCCCTCGATAGGGAGGAAGCTTTCTTT. This encodes CASSSLDREEAFF.

J is TRBJ2-7 and V is TRBV7-2, with D perhaps TRBD2 (5 bases). CDR1 and CDR2 from the germline V gene are SGHTA and FQGNSA. The length of the CDR3 is 13 residues. With 5 bases removed from V and 3 bases from J, the gap between germline ends came to 11 bases. The CDR3 reads CASSPREGYEQYV. CDR3 DNA: TGTGCCAGCAGCCCCCGGGAAGGCTACGAGCAGTACGTC.

The sample holds one count of this clone. The genes are TRBV4-1 and TRBJ2-1, with D possibly matching TRBD2 (6 bases). Germline V gene sequence: CDR1 MGHRA, CDR2 YSYEKL. The germline V and J ends were trimmed by 6 bases and 7 bases, with 13 bases remaining between them. This CDR3 spans 13 amino acids. The CDR3 nucleotides read TGCGCCAGCAGGATGGGACTCCAAAATGAGCAGTTCTTC. Its protein is CASRMGLQNEQFF.

The V call is TRBV7-2, the J call TRBJ1-1; weak D call: TRBD1 (5 bases). Trimming shortened V by 5 bases and J by 10 bases, and 23 bases separated the two germline ends. This CDR3 is 15 amino acids long. CDR1 and CDR2 (germline): SGHTA, FQGNSA. CDR3 sequence: CASSRDRLEFYTAFF. DNA of the CDR3: TGTGCCAGCAGCAGAGACAGACTGGAGTTCTACACAGCTTTCTTT.

The chain has TRBV9 and TRBJ1-1, with 9 bases aligning to TRBD1. V lost 5 bases and J lost 4; bases outside the gene matches: 6. CDR1 and CDR2 (germline): SGDLS, YYNGEE. The CDR3 spans 14 residues. This CDR3 is CASSPTGGGTEAFF. The CDR3 bases are TGTGCCAGCAGTCCCACAGGGGGCGGCACTGAAGCTTTCTTT.

The J gene is TRBJ2-1, the V gene TRBV25-1; 7 bases align to TRBD2. The germline CDR1 and CDR2 sequences are MGHDK and SYGVNS. The CDR3 contains 16 residues. Losses at the gene ends were 6 bases for V and 5 bases for J; bases not matched to a gene: 13. CDR3 amino acids: CASSHSGGGPNNEQFF. CDR3 bases: TGTGCCAGCAGCCACTCGGGGGGAGGGCCAAACAATGAGCAGTTCTTC.

The genes are TRBV5-1 and TRBJ1-3; possibly TRBD1 for D (5 bases). Germline V gene sequence: CDR1 SGHRS, CDR2 YFSETQ. The CDR3 covers 13 residues. The V and J ends lost 5 bases and 4 bases respectively, with 10 bases between them. CDR3 sequence (DNA): TGCGCCAGCAGGGAGCAGGGCGGAAACACCATATATTTT. Its protein product is CASREQGGNTIYF.

This chain links TRBV6-5 with TRBJ1-6; possibly TRBD1 for D (5 bases). The V gene's germline CDR1 is MNHEY and CDR2 SVGAGI. With 8 bases removed from V and 0 bases from J, the gap between germline ends came to 8 bases. CDR3 size: 14 residues. The CDR3 loop reads CASHRSSYNSPLHF. The CDR3 DNA reads TGTGCCAGCCACAGGAGCTCCTATAATTCACCCCTCCACTTT.

Details on this clone: Other DNA sequences in this sample translate to the same CDR3. The V and J genes are TRBV30 and TRBJ2-7; D perhaps matches TRBD1 (6 bases). This CDR3 is 11 amino acids long. Trimming left V 3 bases short and J 4 bases short, with 7 bases between. Germline V lookup: CDR1 GTSNPN, CDR2 SVGIG (reference sequence). CDR3 protein: CAWSGQYEQYF. The CDR3 nucleotides read TGTGCCTGGAGCGGACAGTACGAGCAGTACTTC. The whole variable domain, remainder taken from reference TRBV30 and TRBJ2-7, is SQTIHQWPATLVQPVGSPLSLECTVEGTSNPNLYWYRQAAGRGLQLLFYSVGIGQISSEVPQNLSASRPQDRQFILSSKKLLLSDSGFYLCAWSGQYEQYFGPGTRLTVT.

This chain links TRBV29-1 with TRBJ2-5, with D perhaps matching TRBD2 (7 bases). The CDR3 has 13 amino acids. The V gene's germline CDR1 is SQVTM and CDR2 ANQGSEA. Deletions cut 2 bases from V and 5 bases from J, with 12 bases between. The CDR3 loop is CSVEIAGAETQYF. In DNA, the CDR3 is TGCAGCGTTGAAATTGCGGGGGCCGAGACCCAGTACTTC. The full variable domain, in which reference TRBV29-1 and TRBJ2-5 provide the parts outside the CDR3, is SAVISQKPSRDICQRGTSLTIQCQVDSQVTMMFWYRQQPGQSLTLIATANQGSEATYESGFVIDKFPISRPNLTFSTLTVSNMSPEDSSIYLCSVEIAGAETQYFGPGTRLLVL.

The chain is built from TRBV7-3 and TRBJ1-2, with 7 bases fitting TRBD1. CDR1 is SGHTA, CDR2 FQGTGA, per germline. The trim removed 3 bases at V and 5 bases at J, leaving 3 bases unmatched. This CDR3 has 13 amino acids. CDR3 DNA: TGTGCCAGCAGCTTTAACAGGGGATATGGCTACACCTTC. Amino acid sequence: CASSFNRGYGYTF.

The rearrangement joins TRBV6-2 or TRBV6-3 to TRBJ1-5, with D uncertain. Per the germline V gene, CDR1 is MNHEY and CDR2 is SVGEGT. The V end was cut by 2 bases, the J end by 0 bases, with 8 bases between. The CDR3 is 15 amino acids. The CDR3 sequence is CASSYGTSSNQPQHF. For the CDR3, the DNA is TGTGCCAGCAGTTACGGTACAAGTAGCAATCAGCCCCAGCATTTT.

The chain uses TRBV25-1 and TRBJ1-4; TRBD1 is a possible D gene (6 bases). The CDR3 length is 15 residues. Germline V CDR1 and CDR2: MGHDK, SYGVNS. The ends were cut back, 6 bases at V and 8 bases at J, with 19 bases in the middle. The CDR3 spells CASSLAGGLGEKLFF. In nucleotides, the CDR3 is TGTGCCAGCAGCCTGGCCGGGGGGCTAGGCGAAAAACTGTTTTTT.